This T cell receptor beta chain was identified during a study of OX40 agonist ivuxolimab in advanced cancers. Trimming took 1 base from V and 6 from J, leaving 21 bases between them. CDR3 length: 18 residues. Germline-derived CDR1 and CDR2 are SEHNR and FQNEAQ (reference sequence). This clone appeared a few times. No antigen is known for it. Profiled with immunoSEQ multiplex PCR; TCRdb holds only in-frame clones, not every one. This sample yields tens of thousands of clones, of which about four fifths are seen a single time; 0.95% to 1.5% belongs to the top ten. General observations from the study: At 0.1 to 3.0 mg/kg and by week 6, CD4+ and CD8+ T cells in the blood had expanded clonally.

Sequencing was performed on CD4+ or CD8+ T cells sorted from blood, taken in a trial of the OX40 agonist ivuxolimab. The chain uses TRBV7-9 and TRBJ2-2; tentatively, D is TRBD1 (6 bases). This clonotype was sampled from an adult with an advanced solid tumor such as melanoma, head and neck, liver or kidney cancer. This chain's CDR3 is CASSLVQTGMSVSGELFF. In DNA form, the CDR3 reads TGTGCCAGCAGCTTAGTACAAACAGGGATGAGCGTTTCCGGGGAGCTGTTTTTT.